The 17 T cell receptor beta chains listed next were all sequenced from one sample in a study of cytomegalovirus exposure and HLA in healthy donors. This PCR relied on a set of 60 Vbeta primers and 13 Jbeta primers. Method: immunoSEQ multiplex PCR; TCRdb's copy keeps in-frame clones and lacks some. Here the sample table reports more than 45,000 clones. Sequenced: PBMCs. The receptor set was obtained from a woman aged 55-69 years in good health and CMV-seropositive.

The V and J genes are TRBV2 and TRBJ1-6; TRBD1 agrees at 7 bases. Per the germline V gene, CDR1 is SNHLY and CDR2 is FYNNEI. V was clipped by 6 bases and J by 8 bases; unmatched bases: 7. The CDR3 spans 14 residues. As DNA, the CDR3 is TGTGCCAGCAGCCCCGACAGGGTTGATTCACCCCTCCACTTT. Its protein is CASSPDRVDSPLHF.

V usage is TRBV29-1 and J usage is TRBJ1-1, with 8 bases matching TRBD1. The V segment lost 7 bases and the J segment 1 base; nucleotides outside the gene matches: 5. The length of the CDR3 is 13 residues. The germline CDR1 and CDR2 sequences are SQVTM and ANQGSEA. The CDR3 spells CSASGGENTEAFF. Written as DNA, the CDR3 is TGCAGCGCCTCAGGGGGCGAGAACACTGAAGCTTTCTTT.

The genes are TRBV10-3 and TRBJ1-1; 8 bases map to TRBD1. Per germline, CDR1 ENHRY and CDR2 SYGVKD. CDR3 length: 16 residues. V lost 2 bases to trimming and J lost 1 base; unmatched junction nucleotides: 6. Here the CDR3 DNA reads TGTGCCATCAGTGAGCCAAGAACAGGGGGGAACACTGAAGCTTTCTTT. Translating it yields CAISEPRTGGNTEAFF.

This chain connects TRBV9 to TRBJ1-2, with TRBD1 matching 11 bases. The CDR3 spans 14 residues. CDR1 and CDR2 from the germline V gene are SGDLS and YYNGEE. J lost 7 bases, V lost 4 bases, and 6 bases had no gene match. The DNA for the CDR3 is TGTGCCAGCAGCCCCGGGACAGGGGGTCTTGGCTACACCTTC. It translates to CASSPGTGGLGYTF.

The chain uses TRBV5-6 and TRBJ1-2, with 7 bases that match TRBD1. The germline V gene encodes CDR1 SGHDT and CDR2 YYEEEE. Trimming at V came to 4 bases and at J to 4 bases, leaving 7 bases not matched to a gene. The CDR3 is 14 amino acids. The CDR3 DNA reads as TGTGCCAGCAGCCGCACAGGGGACGCCTATGGCTACACCTTC. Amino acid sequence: CASSRTGDAYGYTF. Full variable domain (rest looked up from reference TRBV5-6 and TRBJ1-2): DAGVTQSPTHLIKTRGQQVTLRCSPKSGHDTVSWYQQALGQGPQFIFQYYEEEERQRGNFPDRFSGHQFPNYSSELNVNALLLGDSALYLCASSRTGDAYGYTFGSGTRLTVV.

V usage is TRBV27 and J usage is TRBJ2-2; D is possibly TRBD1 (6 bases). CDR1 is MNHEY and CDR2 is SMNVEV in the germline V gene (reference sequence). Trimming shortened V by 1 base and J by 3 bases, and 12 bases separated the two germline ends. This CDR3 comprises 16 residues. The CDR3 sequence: CASSLFRQEHTGELFF. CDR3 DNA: TGTGCCAGCAGTTTATTTCGACAGGAGCACACCGGGGAGCTGTTTTTT.

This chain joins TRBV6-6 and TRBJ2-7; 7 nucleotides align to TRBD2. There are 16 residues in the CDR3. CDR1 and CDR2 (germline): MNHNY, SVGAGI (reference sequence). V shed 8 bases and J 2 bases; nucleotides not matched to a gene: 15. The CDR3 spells CASLRGGNMRAYEQYF. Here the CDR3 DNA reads TGTGCCAGCCTCCGCGGGGGAAATATGCGCGCCTACGAGCAGTACTTC.

The CDR3 DNA follows: TGCGCCAGCAGCCAAGATTCGGACAGGCATGGCTACACCTTC. This translates into CASSQDSDRHGYTF. The chain couples TRBV4-3 to TRBJ1-2; 7 bases map to TRBD1. The J segment lost 6 bases and the V segment lost 0 bases, leaving 4 bases of the junction unmatched. Germline CDR1 and CDR2: LGHNA and YSLEER. The CDR3 length is 14 residues.

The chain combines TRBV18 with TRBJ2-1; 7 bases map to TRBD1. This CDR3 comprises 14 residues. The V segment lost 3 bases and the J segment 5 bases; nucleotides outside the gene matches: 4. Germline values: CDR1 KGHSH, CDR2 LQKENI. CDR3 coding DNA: TGTGCCAGCTCACCGTTACAGGGGCACAATGAGCAGTTCTTC. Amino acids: CASSPLQGHNEQFF.

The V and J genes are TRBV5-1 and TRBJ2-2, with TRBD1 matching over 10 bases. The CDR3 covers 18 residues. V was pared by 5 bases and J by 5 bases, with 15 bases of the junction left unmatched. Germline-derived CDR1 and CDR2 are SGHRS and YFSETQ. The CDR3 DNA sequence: TGCGCCAGCAGTCGAGTCTTGGACGGGACAGGGGTAACCGGGGAGCTGTTTTTT. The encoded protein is CASSRVLDGTGVTGELFF.

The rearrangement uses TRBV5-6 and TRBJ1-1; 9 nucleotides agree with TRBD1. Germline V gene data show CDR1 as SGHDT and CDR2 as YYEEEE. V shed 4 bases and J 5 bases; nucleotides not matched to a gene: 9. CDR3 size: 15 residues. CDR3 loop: CASSGGGQGRTEAFF. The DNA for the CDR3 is TGTGCCAGCAGCGGGGGGGGACAGGGTAGGACTGAAGCTTTCTTT.

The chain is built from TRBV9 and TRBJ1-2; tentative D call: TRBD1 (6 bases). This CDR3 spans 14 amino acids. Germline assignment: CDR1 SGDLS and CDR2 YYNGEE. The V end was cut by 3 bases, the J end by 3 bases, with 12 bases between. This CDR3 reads CASSGHRVDYGYTF. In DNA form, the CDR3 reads TGTGCCAGCAGCGGGCACAGGGTCGACTATGGCTACACCTTC.

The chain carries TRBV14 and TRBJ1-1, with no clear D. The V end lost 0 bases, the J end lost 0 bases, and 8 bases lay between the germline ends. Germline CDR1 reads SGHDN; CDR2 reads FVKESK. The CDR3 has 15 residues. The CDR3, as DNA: TGTGCCAGCAGCCAAGATGCCACTTTGAACACTGAAGCTTTCTTT. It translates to CASSQDATLNTEAFF.

The CDR3 spells CASSSSGQGLEAFF. CDR3 nucleotides: TGTGCCAGCAGTTCGAGTGGCCAGGGACTTGAAGCTTTCTTT. The chain is built from TRBV27 and TRBJ1-1; D is possibly TRBD1 (5 bases). The CDR3 contains 14 residues. Germline CDR1 and CDR2: MNHEY and SMNVEV (reference sequence). Deletions cut 4 bases from V and 7 bases from J, with 16 bases between.

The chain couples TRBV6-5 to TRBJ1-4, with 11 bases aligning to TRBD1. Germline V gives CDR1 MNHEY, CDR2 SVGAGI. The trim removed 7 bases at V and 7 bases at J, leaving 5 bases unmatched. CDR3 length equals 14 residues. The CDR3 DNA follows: TGTGCCAGCACCTGGACAGGGGGCGTTGAAAAACTGTTTTTT. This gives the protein CASTWTGGVEKLFF.

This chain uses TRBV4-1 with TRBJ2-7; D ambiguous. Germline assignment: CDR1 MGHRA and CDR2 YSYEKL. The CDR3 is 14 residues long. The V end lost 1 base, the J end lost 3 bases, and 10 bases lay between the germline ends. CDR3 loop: CASSQGQTFYEQYF. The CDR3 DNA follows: TGCGCCAGCAGCCAAGGGCAGACTTTCTACGAGCAGTACTTC.

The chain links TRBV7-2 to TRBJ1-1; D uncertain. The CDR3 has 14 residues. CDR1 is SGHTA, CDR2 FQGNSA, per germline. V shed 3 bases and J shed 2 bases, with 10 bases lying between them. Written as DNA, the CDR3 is TGTGCCAGCAGCTTGCGTCGGGGTAACACTGAAGCTTTCTTT. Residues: CASSLRRGNTEAFF.